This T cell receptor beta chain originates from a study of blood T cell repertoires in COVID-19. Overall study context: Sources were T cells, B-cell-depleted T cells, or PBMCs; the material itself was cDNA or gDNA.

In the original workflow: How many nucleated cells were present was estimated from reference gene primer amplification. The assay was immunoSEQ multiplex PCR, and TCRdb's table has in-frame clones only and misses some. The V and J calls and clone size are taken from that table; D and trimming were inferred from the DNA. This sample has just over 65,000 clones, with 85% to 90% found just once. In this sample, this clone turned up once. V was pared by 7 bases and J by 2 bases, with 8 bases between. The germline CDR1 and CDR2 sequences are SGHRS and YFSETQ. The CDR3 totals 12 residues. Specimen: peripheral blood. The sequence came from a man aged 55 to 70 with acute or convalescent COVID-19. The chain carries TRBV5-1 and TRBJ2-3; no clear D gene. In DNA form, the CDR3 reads TGCGCCAGCCATAGCTCCACAGATACGCAGTATTTT. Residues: CASHSSTDTQYF.